Listed below are T cell receptor beta chains from one sample, sequenced in a study of T cell changes during pregnancy in multiple sclerosis. Sequencing used immunoSEQ multiplex PCR; TCRdb keeps in-frame clones, though not all of them. The table records 35,000 or so clones, roughly 89% of them present only once. Sequencing used CD4+ T cells from peripheral blood mononuclear cells, obtained after pregnancy. The receptors were sampled from a female donor in good health, enrolled as a control in a pregnancy study. CDR3s include the opening cysteine and the closing phenylalanine or tryptophan. D genes are given only for firm matches. Expanded clones are given a class, and other clones once, few, many or no size at all.

J,size,length,D,V,CDR3,DNA
TRBJ2-5,NA,14,TRBD1,TRBV7-3,CASSSDRGQETQYF,TGTGCCAGCAGCTCGGACAGGGGGCAGGAGACCCAGTACTTC
TRBJ2-3,NA,18,TRBD2,TRBV7-8,CASSLGILLARRTDTQYF,TGTGCCAGCAGCTTAGGGATTTTACTAGCGCGTCGCACAGATACGCAGTATTTT
TRBJ1-2,NA,16,TRBD1,TRBV5-1,CASSLEPGGGPGGYTF,TGCGCCAGCAGCTTGGAGCCAGGGGGCGGGCCTGGGGGCTACACCTTC
TRBJ2-1,NA,12,NA,TRBV29-1,CSVGSSDNEQFF,TGCAGCGTTGGGAGCAGTGACAATGAGCAGTTCTTC
TRBJ1-5,once,15,NA,TRBV10-3,CAISENGQNNQPQHF,TGTGCCATCAGTGAGAATGGCCAGAATAATCAGCCCCAGCATTTT
TRBJ1-4,once,14,TRBD1,TRBV19,CASYSPGQGEKLFF,TGTGCCAGCTATTCTCCGGGACAGGGTGAAAAACTGTTTTTT
TRBJ1-5,NA,14,NA,TRBV6-6,CASSPPAGDQPQHF,TGTGCCAGCAGCCCCCCCGCAGGGGATCAGCCCCAGCATTTT
TRBJ1-2,once,14,TRBD1,TRBV6-6,CASSRGPSNYGYTF,TGTGCCAGCTCCAGGGGGCCGTCTAACTATGGCTACACCTTC
TRBJ1-1,NA,13,NA,TRBV29-1,CSVSRWVRTEAFF,TGCAGCGTTTCTAGGTGGGTAAGAACTGAAGCTTTCTTT
TRBJ2-5,NA,13,NA,TRBV5-6,CASSLQGWETQYF,TGTGCCAGCAGCTTGCAGGGGTGGGAGACCCAGTACTTC
TRBJ2-3,NA,15,TRBD2,TRBV5-6,CASSPQGRGTDTQYF,TGTGCCAGCAGCCCCCAAGGGAGGGGCACAGATACGCAGTATTTT
TRBJ1-6,NA,13,TRBD1,TRBV30,CAWGQGGGSPLHF,TGTGCCTGGGGACAGGGAGGAGGATCACCCCTCCACTTT
TRBJ2-1,NA,15,NA,TRBV15,CATSRDRGGYNEQFF,TGTGCCACCAGCAGAGATCGAGGGGGCTACAATGAGCAGTTCTTC
TRBJ1-1,few,16,TRBD1,TRBV5-1,CASSLAPGQGLPEAFF,TGCGCCAGCAGCTTGGCTCCGGGACAGGGCCTACCTGAAGCTTTCTTT
TRBJ2-7,NA,15,NA,TRBV5-4,CASSLAGTQSYEQYF,TGTGCCAGCAGCTTGGCCGGCACACAGTCCTACGAGCAGTACTTC
TRBJ1-3,once,16,NA,TRBV6-5,CASSYYGGRRGNTIYF,TGTGCCAGCAGTTACTACGGGGGGCGAAGAGGAAACACCATATATTTT
TRBJ2-1,NA,16,TRBD2,TRBV4-1,CASSQYGGGGAGEQFF,TGCGCCAGCAGCCAGTATGGTGGCGGGGGGGCCGGTGAGCAGTTCTTC
TRBJ2-7,NA,14,TRBD1,TRBV2,CASMGDRLSYEQYF,TGTGCCAGCATGGGGGACAGACTCTCCTACGAGCAGTACTTC
TRBJ2-7,once,16,TRBD2,TRBV7-2,CASSSGRLALGNEQYF,TGTGCCAGCAGCTCTGGTCGACTAGCGCTCGGCAACGAGCAGTACTTC
TRBJ1-6,few,15,NA,TRBV4-3,CASSQEDRGNSPLHF,TGCGCCAGCAGCCAAGAAGATAGGGGTAATTCACCCCTCCACTTT
TRBJ2-7,NA,16,TRBD2,TRBV25-1,CASSEWTLAIGRGQYF,TGTGCCAGCAGTGAATGGACACTAGCGATTGGCCGCGGGCAGTACTTC
TRBJ1-5,once,14,NA,TRBV7-8,CASSTQTGDGPQHF,TGTGCCAGCAGCACGCAGACAGGAGATGGGCCCCAGCATTTT
TRBJ2-1,NA,19,NA,TRBV4-1,CASSQDSYGVLSSYNEQFF,TGCGCCAGCAGCCAAGATTCTTACGGGGTGCTCAGCTCCTACAATGAGCAGTTCTTC
TRBJ2-1,NA,17,TRBD2,TRBV5-4,CASTRSGGTLVYNEQFF,TGTGCCAGCACTAGATCGGGAGGTACCTTGGTTTACAATGAGCAGTTCTTC
TRBJ1-2,NA,13,NA,TRBV29-1,CSVEGQERNGYTF,TGCAGCGTTGAAGGACAGGAAAGGAATGGCTACACCTTC
TRBJ1-2,NA,15,TRBD1,TRBV5-4,CASSPGTGRGLGYTF,TGTGCCAGCAGCCCGGGGACAGGGAGGGGATTAGGCTACACCTTC
TRBJ1-1,NA,14,NA,TRBV2,CASSAGFLNTEAFF,TGTGCCAGCAGTGCAGGGTTTTTGAACACTGAAGCTTTCTTT
TRBJ2-2,NA,15,NA,TRBV11-3,CASSFGPSNTGELFF,TGTGCCAGCAGCTTTGGGCCAAGTAACACCGGGGAGCTGTTTTTT
TRBJ2-5,NA,15,NA,TRBV7-6,CASSLFPTGTETQYF,TGTGCCAGCAGCTTATTCCCCACAGGGACGGAGACCCAGTACTTC
TRBJ1-4,NA,16,NA,TRBV15,CATSRDSGRANEKLFF,TGTGCCACCAGCAGAGATAGCGGCAGAGCTAATGAAAAACTGTTTTTT
TRBJ2-3,NA,17,TRBD2,TRBV2,CATSGTSGGASVDTQYF,TGTGCCACCTCCGGGACTAGCGGGGGGGCCTCGGTAGATACGCAGTATTTT
TRBJ2-7,NA,13,NA,TRBV18,CASSPPGGDEQYF,TGTGCCAGCTCACCACCTGGGGGCGACGAGCAGTACTTC
TRBJ2-7,NA,15,NA,TRBV7-2,CASSLKAGPSYEQYF,TGTGCCAGCAGCTTAAAGGCAGGGCCCTCCTACGAGCAGTACTTC
TRBJ1-2,NA,17,TRBD1,TRBV13,CASSLVTGGESNYGYTF,TGTGCCAGCAGCTTGGTGACAGGGGGCGAATCAAACTATGGCTACACCTTC
TRBJ1-4,NA,16,TRBD1,TRBV10-3,CAISESTKTGVEKLFF,TGTGCCATCAGTGAGTCGACGAAAACAGGGGTTGAAAAACTGTTTTTT
TRBJ2-1,NA,11,TRBD2,TRBV10-1,CASTPSGSEFF,TGCGCCAGCACCCCTAGCGGGAGCGAGTTCTTC
TRBJ1-5,NA,13,TRBD1,TRBV9,CASSRGPWEPQHF,TGTGCCAGCAGCAGGGGGCCTTGGGAGCCCCAGCATTTT
TRBJ2-7,NA,15,NA,TRBV2,CASRFRLESSYEQYF,TGTGCCAGCAGGTTCCGACTAGAAAGCTCCTACGAGCAGTACTTC
TRBJ2-7,NA,14,NA,TRBV9,CASSPRLNSYEQYF,TGTGCCAGCAGCCCACGACTGAATTCCTACGAGCAGTACTTC
TRBJ1-2,few,13,NA,TRBV5-6,CASSLMRELGYTF,TGTGCCAGCAGCTTGATGCGGGAATTGGGCTACACCTTC
TRBJ1-6,NA,14,NA,TRBV7-8,CASSWDTNNSPLHF,TGTGCCAGCAGCTGGGACACCAATAATTCACCCCTCCACTTT
TRBJ2-3,NA,14,TRBD2,TRBV6-5,CASSYGTSPDTQYF,TGTGCCAGCAGTTACGGGACTAGCCCAGATACGCAGTATTTT
TRBJ1-4,NA,15,TRBD1,TRBV28,CASSMPGGAYEKLFF,TGTGCCAGCAGCATGCCAGGGGGCGCTTATGAAAAACTGTTTTTT
TRBJ1-3,NA,14,NA,TRBV5-1,CASSLGGFPDTIYF,TGCGCCAGCAGCTTAGGAGGGTTCCCGGACACCATATATTTT
TRBJ2-6,NA,16,NA,TRBV5-1,CASSLGQISGANVLTF,TGCGCCAGCAGCTTGGGACAGATCTCTGGGGCCAACGTCCTGACTTTC